The TCR beta chain under discussion was sequenced for a study of blood T cells in healthy people across ages. Overall study context: Roughly one uniquely barcoded beta molecule per two T cells was captured. Findings of the study overall: While age rose, TCR beta diversity per million T cells dropped in a roughly linear way.

A sample-barcoded 5' primer and a J-beta primer mix were used in a second PCR of roughly 7 to 11 cycles. MiXCR, applied by TCRdb to the 5' RACE reads, yields one record per CDR3 protein. Of under 1,000,000 distinct CDR3 sequences in the sample, 35% to 50% were seen once. Remarks on this clonotype: Its antigen remains unknown.

The people who gave samples were healthy Caucasians from Russia, aged roughly 6 to 90. The sequenced sample was blood. The sequence was collected from an elderly man in good health.

For the CDR3, the DNA is TGTGCCAGCTCACCACGTGGAGCCTCCATTCGCGAGCAGTACTTC. Amino acid sequence: CASSPRGASIREQYF. This chain joins TRBV18 and TRBJ2-7; no clear D. Trimming left V 1 base short and J 6 bases short, with 16 bases between. Looked up from germline, CDR1 is KGHSH and CDR2 is LQKENI. CDR3 length equals 15 residues.